Shown below are 23 T cell receptor beta chains from a single sample sequenced in a study of blood T cell repertoires in COVID-19 (dated by TCRdb to about 2020). Library preparation used the immunoSEQ multiplex PCR assay. TCRdb carries this immuneACCESS record with in-frame sequences only. Its versions omit some clonotypes, under half of them owing to an unresolved V gene in the studies checked, with the rest unexplained. This sample gives 300,000 or so clones in total; around 90% of them show up just once. Roughly 2.9% of the sample lies in the top ten. Sample: peripheral blood. All receptors come from a woman aged 25 to 39 with COVID-19, enrolled during active disease.

This clone has just a few counts. V is TRBV28 and J is TRBJ1-2; 7 nucleotides agree with TRBD1. There are 13 residues in the CDR3. Germline V CDR1 and CDR2: MDHEN, SYDVKM. J gave up 3 bases and V 7 bases, and 5 bases lay outside the gene matches. CDR3 sequence (DNA): TGTGCCAGCAAGAGACAGGGTTACTATGGCTACACCTTC. As protein: CASKRQGYYGYTF.

CDR3 sequence (DNA): TGCGCCAGCAGCTTCTTGACTAGCGGGGATAGCACAGATACGCAGTATTTT. Translating it yields CASSFLTSGDSTDTQYF. The chain joins TRBV5-1 to TRBJ2-3; 11 bases agree with TRBD2. V shed 2 bases, J shed 0 bases, and the junction held 5 bases outside the gene matches. The germline CDR1 and CDR2 sequences are SGHRS and YFSETQ. The CDR3 sequence is 17 residues long.

The V and J genes are TRBV11-3 and TRBJ2-3; D may be TRBD2 (7 bases). Germline CDR1 and CDR2: SGHNT and YENEEA. The V end was cut by 5 bases, the J end by 2 bases, with 14 bases between. The CDR3 length is 15 residues. This CDR3 is CASSHRGADTDTQYF. CDR3 coding DNA: TGTGCCAGCAGCCATCGGGGGGCGGACACAGATACGCAGTATTTT.

The CDR3 DNA reads as TGTGCCAGCAGTACAGGGGGACGCGGCTACACCTTC. Translated: CASSTGGRGYTF. The chain links TRBV27 to TRBJ1-2; 8 bases are shared with TRBD1. The CDR3 totals 12 residues. With V trimmed by 5 bases and J by 8 bases, 4 bases remained unmatched. Germline CDR1 and CDR2: MNHEY and SMNVEV (reference sequence).

The chain's CDR3 is CASSLAGLEAFF. CDR3 DNA sequence: TGTGCCAGCAGCTTGGCAGGGCTAGAGGCTTTCTTT. The chain has TRBV5-6 and TRBJ1-1, with D tentatively TRBD1 (5 bases). Germline V gene sequence: CDR1 SGHDT, CDR2 YYEEEE. V lost 0 bases, J lost 11 bases, and 11 bases lay in between. The CDR3 runs 12 residues.

The chain combines TRBV29-1 with TRBJ2-2; possible D gene TRBD2, 6 bases. The V end was cut by 4 bases, the J end by 0 bases, with 12 bases between. CDR3 length equals 15 residues. CDR1 is SQVTM and CDR2 is ANQGSEA in the germline V gene. The CDR3 bases are TGCAGCGTTGGGGGGACTGTCGCGAACACCGGGGAGCTGTTTTTT. Protein: CSVGGTVANTGELFF.

This sequence joins TRBV19 and TRBJ1-5, with 7 bases identical to TRBD1. This CDR3 is built from 18 residues. The J segment lost 0 bases and the V segment lost 9 bases, leaving 17 bases of the junction unmatched. The germline CDR1 and CDR2 sequences are LNHDA and SQIVND (reference sequence). This chain's CDR3 is CASSGRRQGVYSNQPQHF. The CDR3 coding sequence is TGTGCCAGCTCAGGGCGGCGCCAGGGGGTGTATAGCAATCAGCCCCAGCATTTT.

V and J are TRBV3-1 (or the pseudogene TRBV3-2) and TRBJ1-6; D is unclear. Trimming shortened V by 1 base and J by 4 bases, and 5 bases separated the two germline ends. Germline V gives CDR1 LGHDT, CDR2 YNNKEL (reference sequence). The CDR3 loop spans 14 amino acids. Written as DNA, the CDR3 is TGTGCCAGCAGCCAAGGGGAGTATAATTCACCCCTCCACTTT. Its protein product is CASSQGEYNSPLHF.

This rearrangement joins TRBV10-1 to TRBJ2-5; perhaps TRBD1 as D (5 bases). The CDR3 is made up of 15 amino acids. Trimming pared 4 bases from V and 1 base from J, leaving 13 bases between. Germline CDR1 is WNHNN and CDR2 is SYGVQD (reference sequence). In DNA, the CDR3 is TGCGCCAGCAGTGCCGCCTTAGGGGCCCAAGAGACCCAGTACTTC. It codes for CASSAALGAQETQYF.

This rearrangement joins TRBV2 to TRBJ1-5; TRBD1 matches at 7 bases. This CDR3 is built from 13 residues. V was clipped by 7 bases and J by 6 bases; unmatched bases: 6. Germline V lookup: CDR1 SNHLY, CDR2 FYNNEI. For the CDR3, the DNA is TGTGCCAGCACAGACAGGGTATTTCAGCCCCAGCATTTT. Its protein product is CASTDRVFQPQHF.

The CDR3 DNA reads TGTGCCTGGAGTTTAGAATCCCATCAGCCCCAGCATTTT. The encoded protein is CAWSLESHQPQHF. The chain couples TRBV30 to TRBJ1-5, with D unresolved. Trimming cost V 2 bases and J 5 bases, with 10 bases left between them. This CDR3 has 13 amino acids. Germline V CDR1 and CDR2: GTSNPN, SVGIG (reference sequence).

The V and J genes are TRBV18 and TRBJ2-4; the match to TRBD2 covers 9 bases. This CDR3 is built from 16 residues. J gave up 7 bases and V 4 bases, and 11 bases lay outside the gene matches. Germline-derived CDR1 and CDR2 are KGHSH and LQKENI. CDR3 amino acids: CASSLGVTAGGNIQYF. CDR3 nucleotides: TGTGCCAGCTCACTTGGAGTCACGGCGGGAGGGAACATTCAGTACTTC.

The J gene is TRBJ2-2, the V gene TRBV6-1, with 10 nucleotides matching TRBD1. The V gene's germline CDR1 is MNHNS and CDR2 SASEGT. This CDR3 has 17 amino acids. J was trimmed by 5 bases and V by 6 bases; bases with no gene match: 12. The CDR3 region has the DNA TGTGCCAGCAGGGAACCGCCCCCGGGACAGGGGACCGGGGAGCTGTTTTTT. This sequence encodes CASREPPPGQGTGELFF.

The chain recombines TRBV3-1 (or the pseudogene TRBV3-2) with TRBJ2-1; the match to TRBD2 covers 11 bases. The CDR3 totals 15 residues. Germline-derived CDR1 and CDR2 are LGHDT and YNNKEL (reference sequence). The ends lost 0 bases at V and 9 bases at J; junction bases unmatched: 4. CDR3 in amino acids: CASSQDTSGSVEQFF. CDR3 DNA: TGTGCCAGCAGCCAAGACACTAGCGGGAGTGTTGAGCAGTTCTTC.

The chain uses TRBV27 and TRBJ1-2; D perhaps matches TRBD1 (6 bases). The CDR3 is 13 residues long. CDR1 MNHEY and CDR2 SMNVEV come from the germline V gene (reference sequence). V was trimmed by 4 bases and J by 4 bases, leaving 10 bases between them. DNA for the CDR3: TGTGCCAGCAGTTCGACAGGACCCTATGGCTACACCTTC. It encodes CASSSTGPYGYTF.

This chain uses TRBV14 with TRBJ2-7; 13 nucleotides match TRBD2. Germline lookup yields CDR1 SGHDN and CDR2 FVKESK. The trim removed 4 bases at V and 0 bases at J, leaving 24 bases unmatched. This CDR3 has 23 amino acids. CDR3 amino acids: CASSRLPAFMGEGLAGDSYEQYF. The CDR3, as DNA: TGTGCCAGCAGCCGCTTACCCGCCTTTATGGGGGAAGGACTAGCGGGAGACTCCTACGAGCAGTACTTC.

The gene calls are TRBV5-1 and TRBJ2-1; 10 bases agree with TRBD2. The CDR3 loop spans 14 amino acids. The ends lost 0 bases at V and 9 bases at J; junction bases unmatched: 3. Germline V lookup: CDR1 SGHRS, CDR2 YFSETQ. CDR3 nucleotide sequence: TGCGCCAGCAGCTTGGACCTAGCGGGAGCTGAGCAGTTCTTC. Translation: CASSLDLAGAEQFF.

The CDR3 coding sequence is TGTGCCACAATGGGGGCAGGGTCGCCCCAGTACTTC. It yields the protein CATMGAGSPQYF. V is TRBV10-3 and J is TRBJ2-5, with D possibly matching TRBD1 (6 bases). Trimming shortened V by 10 bases and J by 9 bases, and 18 bases separated the two germline ends. The CDR3 loop spans 12 amino acids. In germline, CDR1 is ENHRY, CDR2 SYGVKD.

The chain combines TRBV24-1 with TRBJ2-1; 11 positions agree with TRBD1. CDR1 is KGHDR and CDR2 is SFDVKD in the germline V gene. Germline trimming cut 2 bases from V and 2 bases from J; bases unmatched to any gene: 4. This CDR3 region has 17 residues. The CDR3 DNA follows: TGTGCCACCAGTGATTACCCGGGACAGGGGGCCTACAATGAGCAGTTCTTC. Translation: CATSDYPGQGAYNEQFF.

The J gene is TRBJ1-5, the V gene TRBV5-1; D might be TRBD1 (6 bases). The V gene lost 1 base and the J gene lost 2 bases, with 10 bases spanning the gap. The germline V gene has CDR1 SGHRS and CDR2 YFSETQ. The CDR3 covers 15 residues. CDR3 nucleotides: TGCGCCAGCAGCTTGTCAGGGGTCGGCAATCAGCCCCAGCATTTT. This codes for CASSLSGVGNQPQHF. Full variable domain (outside the CDR3, taken from reference TRBV5-1 and TRBJ1-5): KAGVTQTPRYLIKTRGQQVTLSCSPISGHRSVSWYQQTPGQGLQFLFEYFSETQRNKGNFPGRFSGRQFSNSRSEMNVSTLELGDSALYLCASSLSGVGNQPQHFGDGTRLSIL.

This clone came up a few times. V usage is TRBV6-2 or TRBV6-3 and J usage is TRBJ1-1, with no clear D. The germline V gene has CDR1 MNHEY and CDR2 SVGEGT. V was trimmed by 0 bases and J by 1 base, leaving 9 bases between them. The CDR3 length is 15 residues. The CDR3 bases are TGTGCCAGCAGTTACTCCAGAGGGAGGAACACTGAAGCTTTCTTT. This sequence encodes CASSYSRGRNTEAFF.

This rearrangement joins TRBV5-4 to TRBJ1-6; 11 positions match TRBD1. This CDR3 spans 15 amino acids. Germline V gives CDR1 SGHNT, CDR2 YYREEE (reference sequence). V gave up 0 bases and J gave up 8 bases; unmatched junction bases: 1. The CDR3 protein is CASSLGTGGDSPLHF. The DNA of the CDR3 is TGTGCCAGCAGCTTGGGGACAGGGGGCGATTCACCCCTCCACTTT.

This rearrangement joins TRBV12-3 or TRBV12-4 to TRBJ1-1; possible D gene TRBD1, 5 bases. Deletions cut 8 bases from V and 7 bases from J, with 11 bases between. This CDR3 has 11 amino acids. CDR3 sequence: CASLFRGEAFF. CDR3 DNA sequence: TGTGCCAGCCTCTTTAGGGGTGAAGCTTTCTTT.